What follows are 8 T cell receptor beta chains derived from one specimen sequenced in a study of CD8 T cells in ankylosing spondylitis. TCRdb fed the 5' RACE reads into MiXCR, producing one record per CDR3 protein. The sample includes approximately 350,000 distinct CDR3 sequences, approximately 14% of them seen just once. The sample comprised blood, either unsorted or a sorted T cell fraction (not recorded which). All receptors derive from a male donor with ankylosing spondylitis or in good health (not recorded which).

This clonotype was seen a few times. V gene TRBV3-1 combines with J gene TRBJ2-7, with 13 bases identical to TRBD2. Germline-derived CDR1 and CDR2 are LGHDT and YNNKEL (reference sequence). The CDR3 length is 17 residues. The V segment lost 1 base and the J segment 7 bases; nucleotides outside the gene matches: 10. The CDR3 spells CASSQGALLAGGGEQYF. The CDR3 DNA follows: TGTGCCAGCAGCCAAGGGGCTCTACTAGCGGGAGGGGGGGAGCAGTACTTC.

The chain joins TRBV3-1 to TRBJ2-4; no reliable D call. The length of the CDR3 is 13 residues. V lost 2 bases to trimming and J lost 0 bases, with 2 bases between them. Per germline, CDR1 LGHDT and CDR2 YNNKEL (reference sequence). This chain's CDR3 is CASSQSAKNIQYF. DNA for the CDR3: TGTGCCAGCAGCCAATCAGCCAAAAACATTCAGTACTTC.

This clonotype turned up a few times. The V call is TRBV15, the J call TRBJ1-2; D remains ambiguous. Trimming left V 0 bases short and J 4 bases short, with 9 bases between. This CDR3 comprises 14 residues. Germline V gives CDR1 LNHNV, CDR2 YYDKDF (reference sequence). The chain's CDR3 is CATSREGIGYGYTF. The CDR3 bases are TGTGCCACCAGCAGAGAGGGGATTGGCTATGGCTACACCTTC.

The CDR3 region has the DNA TGTGCCAGCAGCCGCTTGGACAGGGGGTTTTCGGATACGCAGTATTTT. Its translation is CASSRLDRGFSDTQYF. The chain links TRBV3-1 to TRBJ2-3; 10 bases are shared with TRBD1. V lost 4 bases to trimming and J lost 6 bases; unmatched junction nucleotides: 10. The CDR3 sequence is 16 residues long. CDR1 LGHDT and CDR2 YNNKEL come from the germline V gene (reference sequence).

The CDR3 coding sequence is TGTGCCAGCAGCTTACCTGCACCCGGGGAGCTGTTTTTT. As protein: CASSLPAPGELFF. The rearrangement joins TRBV7-8 to TRBJ2-2; D call uncertain. The CDR3 is made up of 13 amino acids. The germline V and J ends were trimmed by 2 bases and 6 bases, with 7 bases remaining between them. Germline V gene lookup returns CDR1 SGHVS and CDR2 FQNEAQ.

The chain links TRBV2 to TRBJ1-1, with D uncertain. Germline V lookup: CDR1 SNHLY, CDR2 FYNNEI. This CDR3 is 11 amino acids long. The V and J ends lost 1 base and 7 bases respectively, with 4 bases between them. This CDR3 is CASSEVLEAFF. DNA for the CDR3: TGTGCCAGCAGTGAAGTGCTTGAAGCTTTCTTT.

This clonotype was detected only a few times. The chain combines TRBV28 with TRBJ1-4; 12 bases agree with TRBD1. CDR1 and CDR2 (germline): MDHEN, SYDVKM. V lost 5 bases to trimming and J lost 15 bases; unmatched junction nucleotides: 7. The CDR3 consists of 13 residues. DNA of the CDR3: TGTGCCAGCAGTCTACGGGACAGGGGGCCGGTGTTTTTT. It specifies CASSLRDRGPVFF.

The chain joins TRBV7-2 to TRBJ1-1; D may be TRBD1 (5 bases). The CDR3 has 12 residues. Germline V lookup: CDR1 SGHTA, CDR2 FQGNSA. The ends were cut back, 3 bases at V and 11 bases at J, with 13 bases in the middle. As DNA, the CDR3 is TGTGCCAGCAGCTTTCGACGGGGCGAGGCTTTCTTT. Translated, it gives CASSFRRGEAFF.